The 17 T cell receptor beta chains below were found in one sample sequenced in a study of cytomegalovirus exposure and HLA in healthy donors. Sequencing was performed with immunoSEQ multiplex PCR; in TCRdb, only in-frame clones are kept and a portion is missing. This sample carries some 120,000 clones, roughly 90% of them seen once, and the ten largest clones take around 3.1%. Sequences were obtained from PBMCs. The receptors shown here come from a man under 40 in good health and CMV-seronegative.

This clone was counted only a few times. The chain links TRBV19 to TRBJ2-7; tentatively, D is TRBD1 (6 bases). The germline CDR1 and CDR2 sequences are LNHDA and SQIVND (reference sequence). Trimming cost V 6 bases and J 2 bases, with 11 bases left between them. The CDR3 length is 13 residues. CDR3 protein: CASRGRGTYEQYF. DNA of the CDR3: TGTGCCAGTAGGGGCAGGGGTACCTACGAGCAGTACTTC.

The chain couples TRBV6-1 to TRBJ2-3, with unresolved D. Trimming cost V 2 bases and J 6 bases, with 6 bases left between them. Germline CDR1 MNHNS, CDR2 SASEGT. The CDR3 length is 12 residues. CDR3: CASSEIGDTQYF. DNA for the CDR3: TGTGCCAGCAGTGAAATCGGGGATACGCAGTATTTT.

The rearrangement joins TRBV27 to TRBJ1-4; D possibly corresponds to TRBD1 (5 bases). This CDR3 has 13 amino acids. Germline values: CDR1 MNHEY, CDR2 SMNVEV (reference sequence). The V end lost 5 bases, the J end lost 8 bases, and 12 bases lay between the germline ends. The DNA of the CDR3 is TGTGCCAGCAGTGGGGCAGGCTGGGAAAAACTGTTTTTT. This codes for CASSGAGWEKLFF.

The V call is TRBV7-2, the J call TRBJ2-1; 12 nucleotides line up with TRBD2. The trim removed 5 bases at V and 8 bases at J, leaving 13 bases unmatched. CDR3 length: 17 amino acids. Per the germline V gene, CDR1 is SGHTA and CDR2 is FQGNSA. Here the CDR3 DNA reads TGTGCCAGCAGCCTACCGGATCTAGCGGGGGGGCTATATGAGCAGTTCTTC. Protein sequence: CASSLPDLAGGLYEQFF.

The V call is TRBV7-3, the J call TRBJ2-1; TRBD2 might be the D (6 bases). V was pared by 8 bases and J by 2 bases, with 13 bases between. Germline assignment: CDR1 SGHTA and CDR2 FQGTGA. The CDR3 is made up of 14 amino acids. The CDR3 sequence is CASGHSGTYNEQFF. For the CDR3, the DNA is TGTGCCAGCGGACATAGCGGAACCTACAATGAGCAGTTCTTC.

V gene TRBV7-9 combines with J gene TRBJ2-7; 12 nucleotides match TRBD2. Germline CDR1 and CDR2: SEHNR and FQNEAQ (reference sequence). Trimming at V came to 5 bases and at J to 0 bases, leaving 2 bases not matched to a gene. The CDR3 runs to 15 residues. The CDR3 protein is CASSPSGGASYEQYF. The DNA of the CDR3 is TGTGCCAGCAGCCCTAGCGGGGGGGCCTCCTACGAGCAGTACTTC.

The rearrangement links TRBV6-5 to TRBJ1-5, with 7 bases lining up with TRBD1. The germline gives CDR1 MNHEY, CDR2 SVGAGI. J was trimmed by 5 bases and V by 8 bases; bases with no gene match: 6. The CDR3 has 13 residues. The CDR3 DNA sequence: TGTGCCAGCCGAGGTCAGGGGGATCAGCCCCAGCATTTT. Its translation: CASRGQGDQPQHF.

Only one count was recorded for this clone. The chain couples TRBV5-4 to TRBJ2-3; 7 nucleotides match TRBD2. V shed 4 bases, J shed 7 bases, and the junction held 6 bases outside the gene matches. The germline V gene has CDR1 SGHNT and CDR2 YYREEE (reference sequence). The CDR3 has 13 amino acids. In nucleotides, the CDR3 is TGTGCCAGCAGCGGCAGACTAGCAAATACGCAGTATTTT. Protein product: CASSGRLANTQYF. The full variable domain, rest sourced from reference TRBV5-4 and TRBJ2-3, is ETGVTQSPTHLIKTRGQQVTLRCSSQSGHNTVSWYQQALGQGPQFIFQYYREEENGRGNFPPRFSGLQFPNYSSELNVNALELDDSALYLCASSGRLANTQYFGPGTRLTVL.

The chain is built from TRBV10-2 and TRBJ2-1; no clear D. V gave up 4 bases and J gave up 0 bases, with 10 bases separating them. This CDR3 spans 15 amino acids. Germline CDR1 WSHSY, CDR2 SAAADI. In DNA form, the CDR3 reads TGCGCCAGCAGTGGTGTCCCCCTCTCCTACAATGAGCAGTTCTTC. Residues: CASSGVPLSYNEQFF.

The chain carries TRBV29-1 and TRBJ2-7; 9 bases are shared with TRBD1. V was clipped by 7 bases and J by 3 bases; unmatched bases: 7. Per germline, CDR1 SQVTM and CDR2 ANQGSEA. The CDR3 runs to 13 residues. CDR3 in DNA: TGCAGCGCAGGACAGGGGAGTGTCTACGAGCAGTACTTC. Translated, it gives CSAGQGSVYEQYF.

The chain joins TRBV4-3 to TRBJ1-4; 11 bases are shared with TRBD1. The CDR3 totals 17 residues. The germline V gene encodes CDR1 LGHNA and CDR2 YSLEER. Trimming cost V 4 bases and J 3 bases; bases outside gene matches: 7. CDR3 residues: CASSPGQGALANEKLFF. Written as DNA, the CDR3 is TGCGCCAGCAGCCCTGGACAGGGGGCTCTGGCTAATGAAAAACTGTTTTTT.

The chain carries TRBV29-1 and TRBJ2-7; a possible D gene is TRBD2 (7 bases). Per the germline V gene, CDR1 is SQVTM and CDR2 is ANQGSEA. The V end was cut by 4 bases, the J end by 5 bases, with 18 bases between. The CDR3 has 14 amino acids. The CDR3 nucleotides are TGCAGCGTTGTTCTCGGGGGGACATCTAACGAGCAGTACTTC. Translated: CSVVLGGTSNEQYF.

V usage is TRBV6-6 and J usage is TRBJ2-7; 8 nucleotides match TRBD1. The CDR3 runs to 13 residues. Germline V CDR1 and CDR2: MNHNY, SVGAGI (reference sequence). Trimming took 7 bases from V and 7 from J; bases not matched to a gene: 9. In DNA, the CDR3 is TGTGCCAGCACCCGAGGACAGGGCTTGGAGCAGTACTTC. Its protein product is CASTRGQGLEQYF.

The genes are TRBV7-9 and TRBJ1-5, with no clear D. CDR1 is SEHNR, CDR2 FQNEAQ, per germline (reference sequence). CDR3 length equals 13 residues. Between the trimmed V and J ends, which lost 2 bases and 2 bases, there was a span of 4 bases. CDR3 loop: CASSLTGNQPQHF. In nucleotides, the CDR3 is TGTGCCAGCAGCTTAACGGGCAATCAGCCCCAGCATTTT.

This sequence joins TRBV6-1 and TRBJ1-1; D is unresolved. The CDR3 extends over 13 amino acids. The V end was cut by 2 bases, the J end by 2 bases, with 6 bases between. Per germline, CDR1 MNHNS and CDR2 SASEGT. The DNA for the CDR3 is TGTGCCAGCAGTGAACCCGGTAACACTGAAGCTTTCTTT. It codes for CASSEPGNTEAFF.

This rearrangement joins TRBV5-1 to TRBJ2-7, with 8 bases aligning to TRBD1. V dropped 3 bases and J dropped 3; count of bases not matched to a gene: 14. CDR1 is SGHRS, CDR2 YFSETQ, per germline. This CDR3 has 17 amino acids. The CDR3 spells CASSWGDRPMTLYEQYF. The CDR3, as DNA: TGCGCCAGCAGCTGGGGGGACAGGCCTATGACCCTCTACGAGCAGTACTTC.

The chain couples TRBV6-5 to TRBJ2-3, with 9 bases matching TRBD1. The V gene's germline CDR1 is MNHEY and CDR2 SVGAGI. The CDR3 has 15 amino acids. V gave up 6 bases and J gave up 3 bases; unmatched junction bases: 7. CDR3 sequence: CASSLATGGTDTQYF. In DNA form, the CDR3 reads TGTGCCAGCAGCCTCGCGACAGGGGGTACAGATACGCAGTATTTT.